This T cell receptor beta chain was identified during a study of cytomegalovirus exposure and HLA in healthy donors. Losses at the gene ends were 4 bases for V and 4 bases for J; bases not matched to a gene: 9. Germline CDR1 and CDR2: SGHRS and YFSETQ. This CDR3 comprises 16 residues. 13 Jbeta primers and 60 Vbeta primers were used for the PCR. The data were produced by immunoSEQ multiplex PCR, yet TCRdb's version contains in-frame clones alone and is incomplete. The sample consists of about 200,000 clones, roughly 80% of them appearing once. The specimen sequenced was PBMCs. The sequence was obtained from a woman aged 30 to 39 in good health and CMV-seropositive. The V call is TRBV5-1, the J call TRBJ2-1; 9 nucleotides match TRBD1. CDR3 sequence (DNA): TGCGCCAGCAGCCCAGGGGGACAGGGAGGATACAATGAGCAGTTCTTC. As protein: CASSPGGQGGYNEQFF.